This T cell receptor beta chain was identified in a study of T cell responses to AZD1222 COVID-19 vaccine. Germline trimming cut 3 bases from V and 6 bases from J; bases unmatched to any gene: 5. The germline V gene has CDR1 MDHEN and CDR2 SYDVKM. The CDR3 is 15 residues long. The protocol was immunoSEQ multiplex PCR, while the TCRdb copy is restricted to in-frame clones and leaves out a portion. This sample yields 90,000 or so clones, of which about 88% are seen a single time; approximately 5% belongs to the top ten. The chain joins TRBV28 to TRBJ1-4; 9 nucleotides line up with TRBD1. The origin of this receptor is an adult who received the AZD1222 COVID-19 vaccine. Sequences were derived from peripheral blood, sampled 28 days after the second AZD1222 dose. CDR3 sequence reads: CASSLVGQGDEKLFF. DNA of the CDR3: TGTGCCAGCAGTTTGGTGGGACAGGGCGATGAAAAACTGTTTTTT. Looking up the rest from reference TRBV28 and TRBJ1-4 gives the full variable domain: DVKVTQSSRYLVKRTGEKVFLECVQDMDHENMFWYRQDPGLGLRLIYFSYDVKMKEKGDIPEGYSVSREKKERFSLILESASTNQTSMYLCASSLVGQGDEKLFFGSGTQLSVL.